Presented here are 15 T cell receptor beta chains from one specimen sequenced in a study of early T cells in non-severe SARS-CoV-2 infection. TCRdb re-called the 5' RACE reads through MiXCR, storing one row per CDR3 protein. The data contain fewer than 65,000 distinct CDR3 sequences, roughly 8.8% of them seen just once; the ten biggest clones take up 0.95% to 1.5%. The sample was whole blood. All receptors derive from an adult who was a healthcare worker with PCR-confirmed SARS-CoV-2 infection or an uninfected control (not recorded which).

This clonotype was detected a few times. The chain couples TRBV29-1 to TRBJ1-4; no firm D call. The CDR3 loop spans 15 amino acids. V gave up 0 bases and J gave up 8 bases, with 16 bases separating them. Germline CDR1 SQVTM, CDR2 ANQGSEA. CDR3 nucleotide sequence: TGCAGCGTTGAAGACGGCCCCCGGAGGGCCGAAAAACTGTTTTTT. Translated, it gives CSVEDGPRRAEKLFF.

This clonotype was seen at least ten times. The chain couples TRBV6-6 to TRBJ2-1, with a tentative D call TRBD1 (5 bases). Germline values: CDR1 MNHNY, CDR2 SVGAGI (reference sequence). This CDR3 region has 14 residues. Trimming shortened V by 2 bases and J by 0 bases, and 5 bases separated the two germline ends. The CDR3 sequence is CASSYDSSYNEQFF. The CDR3 nucleotides are TGTGCCAGCAGTTACGACAGCTCCTACAATGAGCAGTTCTTC.

This clonotype was found a few times. The chain carries TRBV18 and TRBJ2-5; D is unclear. The CDR3 extends over 11 amino acids. In germline, CDR1 is KGHSH, CDR2 LQKENI. V was clipped by 2 bases and J by 5 bases, with 3 bases between them. The CDR3 DNA follows: TGTGCCAGCTCACCAGATGAGACCCAGTACTTC. Translated, it gives CASSPDETQYF.

The gene calls are TRBV9 and TRBJ2-1, with D possibly being TRBD2 (8 bases). Trimming removed 3 bases at V and 9 bases at J, with 19 bases between. Germline values: CDR1 SGDLS, CDR2 YYNGEE. This CDR3 region has 15 residues. The CDR3 is CASSAGGLVFAEQFF. The DNA for the CDR3 is TGTGCCAGCAGCGCAGGGGGACTAGTCTTTGCTGAGCAGTTCTTC.

CDR3 protein: CASSPGGRIDTQYF. The DNA for the CDR3 is TGTGCCAGCAGCCCCGGGGGGCGCATAGATACGCAGTATTTT. The rearrangement uses TRBV13 and TRBJ2-3; weak D call: TRBD2 (7 bases). The V gene lost 5 bases and the J gene lost 5 bases, with 14 bases spanning the gap. This CDR3 spans 14 amino acids. The germline gives CDR1 PRHDT, CDR2 FYEKMQ (reference sequence).

This clonotype came up many times. The chain joins TRBV24-1 to TRBJ2-5, with TRBD2 matching over 11 bases. Looked up from germline, CDR1 is KGHDR and CDR2 is SFDVKD. Trimming removed 3 bases from V and 2 bases from J; junction bases left unmatched: 4. The CDR3 loop spans 16 amino acids. The CDR3 here is CATSDPSGGQQETQYF. CDR3 nucleotides: TGTGCCACCAGTGATCCTAGCGGGGGGCAACAAGAGACCCAGTACTTC.

V gene TRBV7-6 combines with J gene TRBJ2-5; D remains unclear. The CDR3 covers 17 residues. V shed 1 base and J shed 5 bases, with 20 bases lying between them. CDR1 is SGHVS and CDR2 is FNYEAQ in the germline V gene. CDR3 protein: CASSLGLGGQLGETQYF. The CDR3 DNA reads as TGTGCCAGCAGCTTAGGCCTGGGTGGCCAACTGGGGGAGACCCAGTACTTC.

This clonotype was detected many times. The V gene is TRBV20-1, the J gene TRBJ2-1; possible D gene TRBD1, 5 bases. The length of the CDR3 is 14 residues. CDR1 DFQATT and CDR2 SNEGSKA come from the germline V gene (reference sequence). CDR3 sequence (DNA): TGCAGCGGAGTGGGGCCATCCAGCCCGAATGAGCAGTTCTTC. Amino acids: CSGVGPSSPNEQFF.

The chain employs TRBV4-1 and TRBJ2-1; a possible D gene is TRBD1 (5 bases). Germline CDR1 reads MGHRA; CDR2 reads YSYEKL. Trimming shortened V by 6 bases and J by 2 bases, and 11 bases separated the two germline ends. The CDR3 is made up of 14 amino acids. In DNA, the CDR3 is TGCGCCAGCAGTATAGCAGGGCCCTACAATGAGCAGTTCTTC. This translates into CASSIAGPYNEQFF.

The gene calls are TRBV13 and TRBJ2-3; perhaps TRBD2 as D (6 bases). The CDR3 extends over 14 amino acids. Germline V gene data show CDR1 as PRHDT and CDR2 as FYEKMQ (reference sequence). V was shortened by 6 bases and J by 5 bases, with 15 bases between the two germline ends. CDR3 DNA sequence: TGTGCCAGCAGACGAGGCGGGGCACAAGATACGCAGTATTTT. This encodes CASRRGGAQDTQYF.

The chain carries TRBV5-1 and TRBJ2-1, with no clear D. The CDR3 length is 12 residues. V lost 6 bases, J lost 4 bases, and 8 bases lay in between. CDR1 is SGHRS, CDR2 YFSETQ, per germline. The CDR3, as DNA: TGCGCCAGCAAGGAACAGTACAATGAGCAGTTCTTC. Translating gives CASKEQYNEQFF.

This clonotype was observed a single time. V and J are TRBV5-1 and TRBJ2-5; the D gene is possibly TRBD1 (8 bases). CDR1 and CDR2 from the germline V gene are SGHRS and YFSETQ. V lost 2 bases to trimming and J lost 2 bases, with 16 bases between them. The CDR3 contains 16 residues. CDR3 DNA sequence: TGCGCCAGCAGCTTACAGGGGGGGCGCCCACAAGAGACCCAGTACTTC. Translation: CASSLQGGRPQETQYF. Based on the CDR3 plus reference TRBV5-1 and TRBJ2-5, the full variable domain is KAGVTQTPRYLIKTRGQQVTLSCSPISGHRSVSWYQQTPGQGLQFLFEYFSETQRNKGNFPGRFSGRQFSNSRSEMNVSTLELGDSALYLCASSLQGGRPQETQYFGPGTRLLVL.

This clonotype was seen more than once but under ten times. The V call is TRBV5-4, the J call TRBJ2-1, with 8 bases fitting TRBD1. After removal of 4 bases from V and 8 bases from J, the junction contained 8 bases not matched to a gene. The CDR3 totals 14 residues. The germline V gene has CDR1 SGHNT and CDR2 YYREEE (reference sequence). The CDR3, as DNA: TGTGCCAGCAGCGCAAACAGGGGGTCCGATGAGCAGTTCTTC. This codes for CASSANRGSDEQFF.

In regard to this clonotype: Here the CDR3 omits its conserved ending phenylalanine or tryptophan, so a read error is the likely source. The J gene is TRBJ1-2, the V gene TRBV7-9, with D tentatively TRBD1 (6 bases). Germline CDR1 is SEHNR and CDR2 is FQNEAQ (reference sequence). With 1 base removed from V and 0 bases from J, the gap between germline ends came to 12 bases. This CDR3 region has 16 residues. The CDR3 is CASSLEAGASNYGYTY. The DNA of the CDR3 is TGTGCCAGCAGCTTAGAGGCAGGGGCGTCTAACTATGGCTACACCTAC.

This clonotype was seen only a few times. The chain couples TRBV9 to TRBJ1-6; D call uncertain. The CDR3 sequence is 13 residues long. Germline V CDR1 and CDR2: SGDLS, YYNGEE. The V gene lost 2 bases and the J gene lost 5 bases, with 5 bases spanning the gap. The CDR3 loop reads CASSVDDNSPLHF. Here the CDR3 DNA reads TGTGCCAGCAGCGTGGACGATAATTCACCCCTCCACTTT.